The 12 T cell receptor beta chains below come from one sample, sequenced in a study of glioma-infiltrating T cells after dendritic cell vaccination. TCRdb keeps only in-frame clones here, not all; method: immunoSEQ multiplex PCR. The sample records more than 95,000 clones, 75% to 85% being singletons. Sample: blood, taken before dendritic cell vaccination. The source is a human donor with glioblastoma.

V is TRBV4-1 and J is TRBJ2-2, with D possibly matching TRBD2 (6 bases). Germline CDR1 reads MGHRA; CDR2 reads YSYEKL. This CDR3 region has 15 residues. Trimming left V 3 bases short and J 1 base short, with 9 bases between. The CDR3 region has the DNA TGCGCCAGCAGCCACTTGGGGGGGAACACCGGGGAGCTGTTTTTT. Translating it yields CASSHLGGNTGELFF.

This chain links TRBV12-5 with TRBJ1-5, with D hard to call. There are 13 residues in the CDR3. Germline V gene lookup returns CDR1 LGHNT and CDR2 FRNRAP. The ends were cut back, 7 bases at V and 0 bases at J, with 7 bases in the middle. The CDR3 DNA sequence: TGTGCTAGTGCTAACCCTAGCAATCAGCCCCAGCATTTT. Its protein is CASANPSNQPQHF.

This chain uses TRBV5-1 with TRBJ1-1; D remains unclear. The CDR3 is made up of 15 amino acids. Between the trimmed V and J ends, which lost 3 bases and 0 bases, there was a span of 12 bases. CDR1 is SGHRS, CDR2 YFSETQ, per germline. The DNA of the CDR3 is TGCGCCAGCAGCTCGAGGGCGGATATGAACACTGAAGCTTTCTTT. It yields the protein CASSSRADMNTEAFF.

The chain couples TRBV5-1 to TRBJ1-4; 12 nucleotides agree with TRBD1. The CDR3 is 17 residues long. The V gene's germline CDR1 is SGHRS and CDR2 YFSETQ. V lost 5 bases, J lost 7 bases, and 12 bases stayed unmatched. The CDR3 coding sequence is TGCGCCAGCAGTTCCGGGACAGGGGGCCTCTGGGTTGAAAAACTGTTTTTT. It specifies CASSSGTGGLWVEKLFF.

The chain employs TRBV9 and TRBJ2-3; 7 nucleotides match TRBD2. Germline assignment: CDR1 SGDLS and CDR2 YYNGEE. V lost 4 bases, J lost 2 bases, and 10 bases stayed unmatched. CDR3 length equals 16 residues. This CDR3 is CASSPHGGRSTDTQYF. The DNA of the CDR3 is TGTGCCAGCAGCCCTCATGGCGGGAGATCCACAGATACGCAGTATTTT. The variable domain in full, with the rest retrieved from reference TRBV9 and TRBJ2-3, is DSGVTQTPKHLITATGQRVTLRCSPRSGDLSVYWYQQSLDQGLQFLIQYYNGEERAKGNILERFSAQQFPDLHSELNLSSLELGDSALYFCASSPHGGRSTDTQYFGPGTRLTVL.

The rearrangement uses TRBV9 and TRBJ2-5, with TRBD2 matching 11 bases. Germline V gives CDR1 SGDLS, CDR2 YYNGEE. This CDR3 is built from 17 residues. V was pared by 3 bases and J by 1 base, with 8 bases of the junction left unmatched. The chain's CDR3 is CASSAGLAGGLQETQYF. For the CDR3, the DNA is TGTGCCAGCAGCGCCGGGCTAGCGGGGGGCCTCCAAGAGACCCAGTACTTC.

J is TRBJ1-3 and V is TRBV30; D gene unclear. V shed 2 bases and J shed 1 base, with 12 bases lying between them. CDR1 is GTSNPN and CDR2 is SVGIG in the germline V gene (reference sequence). The CDR3 has 15 residues. CDR3 loop: CAWSQPEKSGNTIYF. CDR3 sequence (DNA): TGTGCCTGGAGTCAACCTGAGAAGTCTGGAAACACCATATATTTT.

The chain is built from TRBV15 and TRBJ1-5; D not resolved. CDR3 size: 14 residues. The V gene's germline CDR1 is LNHNV and CDR2 YYDKDF (reference sequence). Trimming left V 0 bases short and J 5 bases short, with 8 bases between. CDR3 amino acids: CATSRDPPDQPQHF. CDR3 sequence (DNA): TGTGCCACCAGCAGAGATCCACCGGATCAGCCCCAGCATTTT.

The gene calls are TRBV4-2 and TRBJ2-1; 9 bases are shared with TRBD2. The CDR3 has 15 residues. V was clipped by 4 bases and J by 0 bases; unmatched bases: 1. CDR1 is LGHNA and CDR2 is YNFKEQ in the germline V gene. The CDR3 sequence is CASSLAGASYNEQFF. CDR3 coding DNA: TGTGCCAGCAGCCTAGCGGGGGCCTCCTACAATGAGCAGTTCTTC.

This rearrangement joins TRBV27 to TRBJ1-1; 10 bases align to TRBD1. Germline CDR1 and CDR2: MNHEY and SMNVEV (reference sequence). After removal of 5 bases from V and 5 bases from J, the junction contained 8 bases not matched to a gene. CDR3 size: 15 residues. The CDR3 reads CASSPLGQGGTEAFF. The DNA of the CDR3 is TGTGCCAGCAGTCCACTCGGACAGGGGGGGACTGAAGCTTTCTTT.

The rearrangement links TRBV5-4 to TRBJ1-1; the D gene is possibly TRBD1 (6 bases). This CDR3 has 15 residues. The germline V gene encodes CDR1 SGHNT and CDR2 YYREEE (reference sequence). The ends were cut back, 1 base at V and 1 base at J, with 11 bases in the middle. CDR3 nucleotides: TGTGCCAGCAGCTTGTTGGGGGCGCGGAACACTGAAGCTTTCTTT. It yields the protein CASSLLGARNTEAFF. Full variable domain (outside the CDR3, taken from reference TRBV5-4 and TRBJ1-1): ETGVTQSPTHLIKTRGQQVTLRCSSQSGHNTVSWYQQALGQGPQFIFQYYREEENGRGNFPPRFSGLQFPNYSSELNVNALELDDSALYLCASSLLGARNTEAFFGQGTRLTVV.

This rearrangement joins TRBV7-2 to TRBJ2-6, with a possible D match to TRBD1 (7 bases). The CDR3 has 16 residues. With 3 bases removed from V and 2 bases from J, the gap between germline ends came to 11 bases. Germline CDR1 is SGHTA and CDR2 is FQGNSA. The CDR3 DNA reads TGTGCCAGCAGCTTGGAGGGGGCCGCTGGGGCCAACGTCCTGACTTTC. It translates to CASSLEGAAGANVLTF.